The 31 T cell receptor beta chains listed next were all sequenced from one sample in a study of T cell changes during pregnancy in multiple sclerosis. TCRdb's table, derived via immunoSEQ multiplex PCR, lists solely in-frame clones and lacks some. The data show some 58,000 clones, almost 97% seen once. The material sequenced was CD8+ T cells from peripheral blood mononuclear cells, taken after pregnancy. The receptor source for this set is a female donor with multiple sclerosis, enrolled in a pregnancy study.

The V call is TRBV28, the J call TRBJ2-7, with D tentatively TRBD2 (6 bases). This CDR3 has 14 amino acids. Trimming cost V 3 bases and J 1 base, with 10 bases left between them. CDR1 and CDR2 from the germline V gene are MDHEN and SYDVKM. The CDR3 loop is CASSLTGTSYEQYF. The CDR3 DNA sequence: TGTGCCAGCAGTTTGACCGGGACTTCCTACGAGCAGTACTTC.

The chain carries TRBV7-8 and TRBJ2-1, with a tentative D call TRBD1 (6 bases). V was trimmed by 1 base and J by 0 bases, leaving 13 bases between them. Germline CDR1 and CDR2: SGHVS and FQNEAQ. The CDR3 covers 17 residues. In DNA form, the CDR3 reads TGTGCCAGCAGCTTAGGTAAGGGGGATCACTCCTACAATGAGCAGTTCTTC. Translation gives CASSLGKGDHSYNEQFF. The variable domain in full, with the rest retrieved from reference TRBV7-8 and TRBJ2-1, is GAGVSQSPRYKVAKRGQDVALRCDPISGHVSLFWYQQALGQGPEFLTYFQNEAQLDKSGLPSDRFFAERPEGSVSTLKIQRTQQEDSAVYLCASSLGKGDHSYNEQFFGPGTRLTVL.

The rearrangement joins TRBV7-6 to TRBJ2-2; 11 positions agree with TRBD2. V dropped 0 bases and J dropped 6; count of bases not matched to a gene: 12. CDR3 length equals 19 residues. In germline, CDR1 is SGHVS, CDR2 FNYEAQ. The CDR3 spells CASSLAKASGRRYPGELFF. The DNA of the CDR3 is TGTGCCAGCAGCTTAGCAAAGGCTAGCGGGAGGAGGTATCCCGGGGAGCTGTTTTTT.

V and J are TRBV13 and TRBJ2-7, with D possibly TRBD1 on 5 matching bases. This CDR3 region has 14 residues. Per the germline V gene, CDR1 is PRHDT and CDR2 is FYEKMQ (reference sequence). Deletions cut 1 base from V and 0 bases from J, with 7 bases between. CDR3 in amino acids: CASSLAGHSYEQYF. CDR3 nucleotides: TGTGCCAGCAGCTTAGCAGGACACTCCTACGAGCAGTACTTC.

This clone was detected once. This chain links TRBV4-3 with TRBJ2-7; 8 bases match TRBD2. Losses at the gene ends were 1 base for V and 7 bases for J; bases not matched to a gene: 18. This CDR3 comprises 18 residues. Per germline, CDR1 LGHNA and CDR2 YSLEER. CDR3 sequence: CASSQVSAGVQGLGEQYF. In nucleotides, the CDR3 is TGCGCCAGCAGCCAAGTATCGGCGGGGGTACAGGGACTAGGAGAGCAGTACTTC.

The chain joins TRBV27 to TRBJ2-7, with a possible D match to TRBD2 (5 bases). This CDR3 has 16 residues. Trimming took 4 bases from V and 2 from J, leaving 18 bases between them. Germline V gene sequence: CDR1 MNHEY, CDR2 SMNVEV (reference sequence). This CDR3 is CASSSQHSVLPYEQYF. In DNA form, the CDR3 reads TGTGCCAGCAGTTCCCAGCATAGCGTCCTACCCTACGAGCAGTACTTC.

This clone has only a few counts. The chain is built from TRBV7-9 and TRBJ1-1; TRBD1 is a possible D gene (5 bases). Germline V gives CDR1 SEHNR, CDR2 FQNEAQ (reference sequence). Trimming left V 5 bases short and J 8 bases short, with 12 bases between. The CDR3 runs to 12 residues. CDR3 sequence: CASSPDRAEAFF. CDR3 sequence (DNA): TGTGCCAGCAGCCCCGACAGAGCAGAAGCTTTCTTT.

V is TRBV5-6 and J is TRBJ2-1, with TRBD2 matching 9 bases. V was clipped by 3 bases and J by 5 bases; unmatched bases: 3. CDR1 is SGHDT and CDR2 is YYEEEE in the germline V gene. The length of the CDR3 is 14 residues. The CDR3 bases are TGTGCCAGCAGCTGGGGGACTAGCAACAATGAGCAGTTCTTC. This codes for CASSWGTSNNEQFF.

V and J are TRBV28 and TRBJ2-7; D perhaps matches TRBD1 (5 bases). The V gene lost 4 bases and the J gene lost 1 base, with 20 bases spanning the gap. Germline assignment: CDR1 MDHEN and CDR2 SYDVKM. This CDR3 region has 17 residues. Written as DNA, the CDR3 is TGTGCCAGCAGTTCCTTCTATGAACAGGCCCGGTCCTACGAGCAGTACTTC. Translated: CASSSFYEQARSYEQYF.

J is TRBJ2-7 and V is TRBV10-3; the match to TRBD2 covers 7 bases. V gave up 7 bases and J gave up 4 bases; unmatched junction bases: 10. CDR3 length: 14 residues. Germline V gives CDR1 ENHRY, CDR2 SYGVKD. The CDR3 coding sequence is TGTGCCATCACTTCAAGCGGGGAACTTTACGAGCAGTACTTC. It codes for CAITSSGELYEQYF.

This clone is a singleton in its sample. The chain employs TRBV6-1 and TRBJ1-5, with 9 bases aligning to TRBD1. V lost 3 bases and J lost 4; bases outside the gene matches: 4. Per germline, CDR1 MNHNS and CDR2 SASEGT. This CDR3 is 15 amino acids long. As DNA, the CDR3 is TGTGCCAGCAGTGAGGGGACAGGGCGGAATCAGCCCCAGCATTTT. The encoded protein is CASSEGTGRNQPQHF.

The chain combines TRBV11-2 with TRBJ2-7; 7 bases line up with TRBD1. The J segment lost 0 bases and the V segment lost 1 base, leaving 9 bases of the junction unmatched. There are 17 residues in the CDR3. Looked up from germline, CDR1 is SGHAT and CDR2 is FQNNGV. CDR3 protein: CASSLGRTGSYSYEQYF. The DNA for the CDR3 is TGTGCCAGCAGCTTAGGCCGGACAGGCTCCTACTCCTACGAGCAGTACTTC.

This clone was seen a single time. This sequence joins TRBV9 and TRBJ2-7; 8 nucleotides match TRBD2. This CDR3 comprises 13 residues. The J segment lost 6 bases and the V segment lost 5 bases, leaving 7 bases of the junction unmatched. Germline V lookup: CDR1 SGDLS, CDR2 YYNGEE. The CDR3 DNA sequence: TGTGCCAGCAGTACCGGGACTAGTAGCGAGCAGTACTTC. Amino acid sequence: CASSTGTSSEQYF.

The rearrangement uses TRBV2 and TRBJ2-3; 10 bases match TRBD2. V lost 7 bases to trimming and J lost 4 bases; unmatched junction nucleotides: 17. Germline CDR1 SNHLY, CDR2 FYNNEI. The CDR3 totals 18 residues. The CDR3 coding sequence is TGTGCCAGCACCCCCAGGGTCGCGCCAGCGGGAGGGTCAGATACGCAGTATTTT. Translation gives CASTPRVAPAGGSDTQYF.

CDR3 nucleotides: TGTGCCAGTTCATCCCCCCGGGACAGGGTCACTGAAGCTTTCTTT. Residues: CASSSPRDRVTEAFF. The V gene is TRBV19, the J gene TRBJ1-1; 9 bases agree with TRBD1. Germline V lookup: CDR1 LNHDA, CDR2 SQIVND (reference sequence). The CDR3 is 15 amino acids. V lost 8 bases to trimming and J lost 4 bases; unmatched junction nucleotides: 11.

The CDR3 DNA follows: TGTGCCAGCAGTTTAGGACAGGCAATTTACAATGAGCAGTTCTTC. This sequence encodes CASSLGQAIYNEQFF. This chain joins TRBV27 and TRBJ2-1; 7 bases align to TRBD1. The germline V gene encodes CDR1 MNHEY and CDR2 SMNVEV (reference sequence). The CDR3 consists of 15 residues. V lost 2 bases to trimming and J lost 4 bases; unmatched junction nucleotides: 5.

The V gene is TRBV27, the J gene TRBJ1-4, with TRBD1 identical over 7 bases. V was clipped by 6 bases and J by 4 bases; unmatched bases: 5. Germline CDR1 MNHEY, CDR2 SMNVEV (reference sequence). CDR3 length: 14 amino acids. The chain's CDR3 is CASSQGQYNEKLFF. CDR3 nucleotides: TGTGCCAGCAGCCAGGGACAGTATAATGAAAAACTGTTTTTT.

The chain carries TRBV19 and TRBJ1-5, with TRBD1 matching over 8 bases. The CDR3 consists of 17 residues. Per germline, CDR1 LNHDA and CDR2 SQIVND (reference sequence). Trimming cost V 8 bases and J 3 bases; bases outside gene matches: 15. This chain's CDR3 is CASEGVKDRADNQPQHF. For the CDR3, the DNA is TGTGCCAGTGAAGGTGTGAAGGACAGGGCCGACAATCAGCCCCAGCATTTT.

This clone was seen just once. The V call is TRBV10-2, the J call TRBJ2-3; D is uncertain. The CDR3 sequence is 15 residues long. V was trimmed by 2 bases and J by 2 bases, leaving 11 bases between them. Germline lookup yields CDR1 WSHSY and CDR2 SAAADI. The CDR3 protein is CASSEVGGFTDTQYF. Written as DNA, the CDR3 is TGCGCCAGCAGTGAGGTTGGCGGCTTCACAGATACGCAGTATTTT.

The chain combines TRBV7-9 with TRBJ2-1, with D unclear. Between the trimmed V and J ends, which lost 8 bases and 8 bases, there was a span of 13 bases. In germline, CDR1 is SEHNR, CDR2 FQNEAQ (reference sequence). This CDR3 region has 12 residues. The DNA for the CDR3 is TGTGCCAGCCCCTCACTGGGCGATGAGCAGTTCTTC. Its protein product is CASPSLGDEQFF.

This CDR3 reads CASSEYWQSNQPQHF. DNA of the CDR3: TGTGCCAGCAGTGAATATTGGCAGAGCAATCAGCCCCAGCATTTT. This chain joins TRBV6-1 and TRBJ1-5; D gene uncertain. Germline-derived CDR1 and CDR2 are MNHNS and SASEGT. The CDR3 extends over 15 amino acids. Trimming pared 2 bases from V and 1 base from J, leaving 9 bases between.

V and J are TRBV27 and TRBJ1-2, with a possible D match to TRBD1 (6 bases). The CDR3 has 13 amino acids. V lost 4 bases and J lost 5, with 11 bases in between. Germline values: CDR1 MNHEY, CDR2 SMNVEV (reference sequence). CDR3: CASSWGQGYGYTF. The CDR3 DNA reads TGTGCCAGCAGTTGGGGGCAGGGGTATGGCTACACCTTC.

CDR3 sequence reads: CASSPRGSGYTF. DNA of the CDR3: TGTGCCAGCAGTCCCAGGGGATCTGGCTACACCTTC. This chain joins TRBV27 and TRBJ1-2, with a weak D call TRBD1 (6 bases). Between the trimmed V and J ends, which lost 5 bases and 7 bases, there was a span of 11 bases. The CDR3 runs 12 residues. The V gene's germline CDR1 is MNHEY and CDR2 SMNVEV (reference sequence).

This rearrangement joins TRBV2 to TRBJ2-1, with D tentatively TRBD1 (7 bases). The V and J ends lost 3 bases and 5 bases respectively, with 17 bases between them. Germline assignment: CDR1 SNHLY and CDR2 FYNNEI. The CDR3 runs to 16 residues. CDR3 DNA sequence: TGTGCCAGCAGTGAGAGGAGGGGGCGACCGGACAATGAGCAGTTCTTC. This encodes CASSERRGRPDNEQFF.

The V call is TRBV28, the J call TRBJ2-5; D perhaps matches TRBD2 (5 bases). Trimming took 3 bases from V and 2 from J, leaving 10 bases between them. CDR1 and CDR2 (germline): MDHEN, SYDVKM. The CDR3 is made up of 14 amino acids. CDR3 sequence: CASSLRGIQETQYF. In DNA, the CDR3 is TGTGCCAGCAGTTTGAGAGGGATTCAAGAGACCCAGTACTTC.

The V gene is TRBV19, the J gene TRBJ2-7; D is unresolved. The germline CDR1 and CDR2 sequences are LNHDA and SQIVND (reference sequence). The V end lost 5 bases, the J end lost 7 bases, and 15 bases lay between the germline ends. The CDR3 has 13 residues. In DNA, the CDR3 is TGTGCCAGTAGTCCAACAGCCCTCCTGGAGCAGTACTTC. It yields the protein CASSPTALLEQYF. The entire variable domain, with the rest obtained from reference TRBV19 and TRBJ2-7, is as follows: DGGITQSPKYLFRKEGQNVTLSCEQNLNHDAMYWYRQDPGQGLRLIYYSQIVNDFQKGDIAEGYSVSREKKESFPLTVTSAQKNPTAFYLCASSPTALLEQYFGPGTRLTVT.

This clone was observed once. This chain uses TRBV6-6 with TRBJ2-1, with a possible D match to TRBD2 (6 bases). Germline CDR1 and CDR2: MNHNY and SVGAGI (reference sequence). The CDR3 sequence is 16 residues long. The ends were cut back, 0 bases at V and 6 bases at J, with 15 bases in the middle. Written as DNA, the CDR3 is TGTGCCAGCAGTTACTCGCTAGCGTCCGCTACCAATGAGCAGTTCTTC. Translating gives CASSYSLASATNEQFF.

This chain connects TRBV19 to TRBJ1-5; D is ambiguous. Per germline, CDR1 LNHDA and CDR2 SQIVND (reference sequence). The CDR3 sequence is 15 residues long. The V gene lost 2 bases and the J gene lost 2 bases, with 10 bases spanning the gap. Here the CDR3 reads CASSITQSGNQPQHF. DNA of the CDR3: TGTGCCAGTAGTATAACACAGAGTGGCAATCAGCCCCAGCATTTT.

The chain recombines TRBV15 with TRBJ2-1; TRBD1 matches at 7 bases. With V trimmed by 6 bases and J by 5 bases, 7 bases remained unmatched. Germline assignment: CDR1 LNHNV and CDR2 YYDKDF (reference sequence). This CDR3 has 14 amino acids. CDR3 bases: TGTGCCACCAGAAAGGACAGGTGGAACAATGAGCAGTTCTTC. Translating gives CATRKDRWNNEQFF.

The CDR3 bases are TGTGCCAGCAGCTTGTCAGGGGTGTCTGGGGAGACCCAGTACTTC. It is translated as CASSLSGVSGETQYF. V gene TRBV7-3 combines with J gene TRBJ2-5; possibly TRBD1 for D (6 bases). From germline, CDR1 is SGHTA and CDR2 FQGTGA. Trimming pared 3 bases from V and 5 bases from J, leaving 16 bases between. CDR3 length: 15 residues. Complete variable domain (other parts from reference TRBV7-3 and TRBJ2-5): GAGVSQTPSNKVTEKGKYVELRCDPISGHTALYWYRQSLGQGPEFLIYFQGTGAADDSGLPNDRFFAVRPEGSVSTLKIQRTERGDSAVYLCASSLSGVSGETQYFGPGTRLLVL.

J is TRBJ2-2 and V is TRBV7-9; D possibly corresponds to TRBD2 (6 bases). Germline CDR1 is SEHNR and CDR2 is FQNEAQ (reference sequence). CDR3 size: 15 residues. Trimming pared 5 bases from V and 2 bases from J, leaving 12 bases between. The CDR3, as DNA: TGTGCCAGCAGCGACGGACTACCTAACACCGGGGAGCTGTTTTTT. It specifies CASSDGLPNTGELFF. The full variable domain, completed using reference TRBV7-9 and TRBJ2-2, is DTGVSQNPRHKITKRGQNVTFRCDPISEHNRLYWYRQTLGQGPEFLTYFQNEAQLEKSRLLSDRFSAERPKGSFSTLEIQRTEQGDSAMYLCASSDGLPNTGELFFGEGSRLTVL.